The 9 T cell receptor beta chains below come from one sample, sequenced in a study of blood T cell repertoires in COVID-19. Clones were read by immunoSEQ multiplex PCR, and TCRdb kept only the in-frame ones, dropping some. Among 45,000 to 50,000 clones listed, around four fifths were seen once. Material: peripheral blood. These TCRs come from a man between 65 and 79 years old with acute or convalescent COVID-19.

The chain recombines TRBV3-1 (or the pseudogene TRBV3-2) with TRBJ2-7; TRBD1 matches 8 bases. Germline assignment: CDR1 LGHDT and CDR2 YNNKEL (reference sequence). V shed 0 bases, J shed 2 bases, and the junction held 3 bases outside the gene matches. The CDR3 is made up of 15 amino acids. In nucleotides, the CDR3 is TGTGCCAGCAGCCAAGAACCGGGACAGGCCTACGAGCAGTACTTC. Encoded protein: CASSQEPGQAYEQYF.

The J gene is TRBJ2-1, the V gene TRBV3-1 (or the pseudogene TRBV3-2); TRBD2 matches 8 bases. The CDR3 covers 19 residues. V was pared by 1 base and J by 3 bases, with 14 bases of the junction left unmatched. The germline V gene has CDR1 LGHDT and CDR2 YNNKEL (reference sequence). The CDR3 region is CASSQGGRVSGRIYNEQFF. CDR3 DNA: TGTGCCAGCAGCCAAGGGGGTAGAGTAAGCGGGAGAATCTACAATGAGCAGTTCTTC.

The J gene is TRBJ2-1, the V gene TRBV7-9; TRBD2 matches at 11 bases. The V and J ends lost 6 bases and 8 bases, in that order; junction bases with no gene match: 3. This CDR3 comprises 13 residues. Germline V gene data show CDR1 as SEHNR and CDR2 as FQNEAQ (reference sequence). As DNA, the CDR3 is TGTGCCAGCAGTCTTAGCGGGAGGGATGAGCAGTTCTTC. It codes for CASSLSGRDEQFF.

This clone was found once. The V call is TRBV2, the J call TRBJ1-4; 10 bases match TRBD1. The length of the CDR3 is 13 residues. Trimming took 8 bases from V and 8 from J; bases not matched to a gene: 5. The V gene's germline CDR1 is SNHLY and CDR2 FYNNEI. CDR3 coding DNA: TGTGCCAGCGACGGGACAGGGGACGAAAAACTGTTTTTT. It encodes CASDGTGDEKLFF.

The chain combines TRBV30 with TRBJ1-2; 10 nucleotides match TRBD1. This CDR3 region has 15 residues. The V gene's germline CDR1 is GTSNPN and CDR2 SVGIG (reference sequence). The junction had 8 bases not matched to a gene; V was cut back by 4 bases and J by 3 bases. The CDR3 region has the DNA TGTGCCTGGAACCAACCGGGACAGGGGCACTATGGCTACACCTTC. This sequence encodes CAWNQPGQGHYGYTF.

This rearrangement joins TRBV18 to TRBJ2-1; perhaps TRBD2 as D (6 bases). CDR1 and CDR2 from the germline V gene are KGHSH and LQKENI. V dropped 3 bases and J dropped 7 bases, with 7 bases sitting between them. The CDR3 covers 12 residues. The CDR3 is CASSPEGNEQFF. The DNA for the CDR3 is TGTGCCAGCTCACCGGAGGGGAATGAGCAGTTCTTC.

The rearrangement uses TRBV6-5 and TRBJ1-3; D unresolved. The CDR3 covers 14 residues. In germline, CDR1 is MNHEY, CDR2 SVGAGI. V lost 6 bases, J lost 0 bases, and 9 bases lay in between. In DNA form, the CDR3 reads TGTGCCAGCAGCCTACAGTACTCTGGAAACACCATATATTTT. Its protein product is CASSLQYSGNTIYF.

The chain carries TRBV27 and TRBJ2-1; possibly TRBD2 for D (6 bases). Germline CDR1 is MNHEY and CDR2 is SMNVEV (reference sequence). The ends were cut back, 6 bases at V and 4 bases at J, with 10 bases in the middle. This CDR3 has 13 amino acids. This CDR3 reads CASRLAAYNEQFF. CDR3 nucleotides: TGTGCCAGCAGACTAGCAGCATACAATGAGCAGTTCTTC.

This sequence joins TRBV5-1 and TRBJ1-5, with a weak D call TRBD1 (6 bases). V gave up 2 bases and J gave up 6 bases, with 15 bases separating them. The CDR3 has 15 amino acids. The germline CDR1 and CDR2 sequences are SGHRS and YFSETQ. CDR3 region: CASSFTGIAGQPQHF. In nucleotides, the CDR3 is TGCGCCAGCAGCTTTACAGGGATAGCGGGTCAGCCCCAGCATTTT.